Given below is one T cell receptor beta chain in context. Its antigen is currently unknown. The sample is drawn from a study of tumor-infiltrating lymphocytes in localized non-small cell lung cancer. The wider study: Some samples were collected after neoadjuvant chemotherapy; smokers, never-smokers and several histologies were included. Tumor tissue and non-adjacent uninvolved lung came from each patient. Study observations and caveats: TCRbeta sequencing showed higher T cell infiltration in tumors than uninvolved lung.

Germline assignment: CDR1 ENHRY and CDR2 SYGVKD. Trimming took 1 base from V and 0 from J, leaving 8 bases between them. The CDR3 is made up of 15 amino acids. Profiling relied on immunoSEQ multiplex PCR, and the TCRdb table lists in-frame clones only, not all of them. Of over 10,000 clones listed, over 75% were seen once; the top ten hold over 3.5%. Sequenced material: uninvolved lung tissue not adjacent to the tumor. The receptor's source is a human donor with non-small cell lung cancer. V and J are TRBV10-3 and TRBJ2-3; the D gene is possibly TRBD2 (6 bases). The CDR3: CAISELLASTDTQYF. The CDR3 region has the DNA TGTGCCATCAGTGAGTTACTAGCTAGCACAGATACGCAGTATTTT.